This T cell receptor beta chain stems from a study of monozygotic twins with inflammatory bowel disease. TCRdb reprocessed the 5' RACE reads and stores each CDR3 protein as one record, lacking DNA. Here the sample table reports about 160,000 distinct CDR3 sequences. CDR1 is SGHVS, CDR2 FNYEAQ, per germline. The CDR3 covers 18 residues. Sequencing was done on a sample of blood. The rearrangement joins TRBV7-6 to TRBJ2-1; no DNA is available, so the TRBD1 call from TCRdb remains unchecked. This receptor was taken from a human donor with ulcerative colitis or Crohn's disease, or a healthy co-twin of an affected twin (not recorded which). The CDR3 loop is CASDARGLSARSYNEQFF.